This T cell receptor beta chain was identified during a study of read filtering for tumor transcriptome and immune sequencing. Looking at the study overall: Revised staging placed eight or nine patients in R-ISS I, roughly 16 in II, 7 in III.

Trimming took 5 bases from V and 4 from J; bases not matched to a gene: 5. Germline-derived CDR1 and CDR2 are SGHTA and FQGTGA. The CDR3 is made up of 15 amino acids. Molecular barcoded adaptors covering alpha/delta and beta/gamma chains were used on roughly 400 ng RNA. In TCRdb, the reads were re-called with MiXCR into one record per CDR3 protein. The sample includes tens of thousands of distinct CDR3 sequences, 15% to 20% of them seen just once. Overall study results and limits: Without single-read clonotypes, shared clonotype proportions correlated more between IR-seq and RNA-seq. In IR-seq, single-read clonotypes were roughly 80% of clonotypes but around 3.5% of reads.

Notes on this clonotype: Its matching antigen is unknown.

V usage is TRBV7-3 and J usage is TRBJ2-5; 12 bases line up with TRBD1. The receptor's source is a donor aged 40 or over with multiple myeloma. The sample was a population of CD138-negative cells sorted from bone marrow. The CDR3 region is CASSRGTGGLETQYF. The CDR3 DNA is TGTGCCAGCAGCCGCGGGACAGGGGGCTTAGAGACCCAGTACTTC.